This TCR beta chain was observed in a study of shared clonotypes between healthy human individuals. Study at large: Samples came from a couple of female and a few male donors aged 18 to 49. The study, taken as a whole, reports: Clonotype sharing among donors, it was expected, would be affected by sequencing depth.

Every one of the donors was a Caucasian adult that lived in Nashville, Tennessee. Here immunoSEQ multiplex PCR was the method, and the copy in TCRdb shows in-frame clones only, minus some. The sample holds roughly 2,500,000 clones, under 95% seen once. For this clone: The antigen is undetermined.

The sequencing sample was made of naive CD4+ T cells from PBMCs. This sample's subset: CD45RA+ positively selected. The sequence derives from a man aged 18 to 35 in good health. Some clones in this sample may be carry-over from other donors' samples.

The CDR3 region is CASSLTSGSADTQYF. The CDR3 coding sequence is TGTGCCAGCAGCCTGACTAGCGGGAGCGCGGATACGCAGTATTTT. The J gene is TRBJ2-3, the V gene TRBV2; TRBD2 aligns across 12 bases. CDR3 length: 15 amino acids. After removal of 6 bases from V and 6 bases from J, the junction contained 7 bases not matched to a gene. Germline loops: CDR1 SNHLY, CDR2 FYNNEI.